This section outlines one T cell receptor beta chain sequence together with its context. This sample is drawn from a study of blood T cell repertoires in COVID-19. As for the study in general: The United States, Italy and Spain provided the acute and convalescent COVID-19 samples. The cDNA or gDNA used as material had been derived from T cells, B-cell-depleted T cells, or PBMCs.

Original methodology: Estimated nucleated cell counts came from reference gene primer amplification. Method: immunoSEQ multiplex PCR; TCRdb's copy keeps in-frame clones and lacks some. That table is the source of V, J and clone size, and D and trimming were worked out from the DNA. The data show tens of thousands of clones, with 88% seen just once and around 15% held by the top ten. The CDR3 has 13 amino acids. V lost 1 base to trimming and J lost 11 bases, with 14 bases between them. Per the germline V gene, CDR1 is SGHDN and CDR2 is FVKESK. Sequencing input: peripheral blood. This receptor was obtained from a human donor in a cohort sampled during active COVID-19. The chain joins TRBV14 to TRBJ1-1, with D perhaps matching TRBD1 (5 bases). CDR3 residues: CASSQAGGVWAFF. CDR3 bases: TGTGCCAGCAGCCAAGCGGGGGGGGTTTGGGCTTTCTTT.